This section outlines one T cell receptor (beta chain) sequence together with its context. Trimming removed 6 bases from V and 1 base from J, with 12 bases in between. The CDR3 spans 14 residues. Germline values: CDR1 MDHEN, CDR2 SYDVKM. The data belong to a study of blood T cell repertoires in COVID-19. About the study: The samples span acute and convalescent COVID-19 from the United States, Italy and Spain. T cells, B-cell-depleted T cells, or PBMCs supplied cDNA or gDNA.

Study processing details: Reference gene primer amplification yielded estimated nucleated cell counts. The assay was immunoSEQ multiplex PCR, and TCRdb's table has in-frame clones only and misses some. The V and J calls and the clone size are those of that table, but D and trimming were determined from the DNA. Among 96,000 or so clones, roughly 81% were seen once, and the ten largest hold roughly 4.8%. Seattle-derived patients entered the study during active infection and were followed longitudinally. The sequencing sample was made of peripheral blood. J is TRBJ1-1 and V is TRBV28; tentatively, D is TRBD1 (6 bases). The clonotype was recovered from a man older than 75 with COVID-19, enrolled during active disease. The CDR3 DNA reads TGTGCCAGCAGACCCCGGACAGCGAACACTGAAGCTTTCTTT. It yields the protein CASRPRTANTEAFF.